This TCR beta chain was identified in a study of molecular identifiers for immune sequencing clone quantification. TCRdb re-analysed the PCR reads in MiXCR, keeping a single row per CDR3 protein. Of 400,000 to 600,000 distinct CDR3 sequences listed, about 26% are singletons. Between roughly 19,000 and 1,000,000 sorted cells, with 10%, 30% or 50% RNA, yielded naive CD8 libraries. Researchers sorted naive CD8 T cells as cells that were CD8+CD4-CCR7+CD45RA+. The V and J ends lost 2 bases and 5 bases respectively, with 9 bases between them. The CDR3 contains 13 residues. This clonotype was detected ten times or more. What it binds is not known. Findings and caveats of the study: Effector cells had over 98% of their molecules in clones above 20 RNA copies, while naive cells had under 1%.

The chain couples TRBV12-3 or TRBV12-4 to TRBJ1-1, with D uncertain. This clonotype was sampled from a human donor in good health. Some libraries in this study had Jurkat cell RNA spiked in. The sequenced material came from naive CD8+ T cells from blood, with Jurkat cell RNA spiked in. The sample's subset: FACS-sorted CD8+CD4-CCR7+CD45RA+ naive T cells. The CDR3 region is CASSLIRWTEAFF. The CDR3 coding sequence is TGTGCCAGCAGTTTAATTCGGTGGACTGAAGCTTTCTTT.